Described below is a single T cell receptor (beta chain) sequence and its context. This record belongs to a study of blood T cell repertoires in COVID-19. Per the germline V gene, CDR1 is SGHRS and CDR2 is YFSETQ. Deletions cut 0 bases from V and 4 bases from J, with 10 bases between. There are 14 residues in the CDR3. Original analysis: Amplification from reference gene primers served as the basis for estimated nucleated cell counts. Here immunoSEQ multiplex PCR was the method, and the copy in TCRdb shows in-frame clones only, minus some. V, J and clone size are taken as reported in that table, and D and trimming were inferred from the DNA itself. The sample shows about 250,000 clones, about nine tenths of them seen only once. Residents of 20 to 25 US areas, aged roughly 18 to 95 years, made up the participants. Participants had their cohort set by participant-reported clinical history.

The sample consisted of PBMCs or T cells enriched from blood (not recorded which). The chain recombines TRBV5-1 with TRBJ1-1; TRBD1 might be the D (6 bases). The origin of this receptor is a woman in her twenties or thirties with acute COVID-19. The DNA for the CDR3 is TGCGCCAGCAGCTTGGAAGGGGGTAGCACTGAAGCTTTCTTT. It is translated as CASSLEGGSTEAFF.